The 30 T cell receptor beta chains in this list originate from one sample, sequenced in a study of blood T cell repertoires in COVID-19. The repertoire was sequenced with immunoSEQ multiplex PCR; TCRdb's copy has only in-frame clones and lacks some. The sample shows 450,000 or so clones, 85% to 90% of them seen only once. The specimen sequenced was peripheral blood. Receptors were obtained from a man aged 18 to 29 with COVID-19, enrolled during active disease.

The chain has TRBV11-2 and TRBJ2-2, with no clear D. CDR1 is SGHAT, CDR2 FQNNGV, per germline. The CDR3 has 13 residues. Trimming removed 2 bases from V and 5 bases from J, with 6 bases in between. In DNA form, the CDR3 reads TGTGCCAGCAGCTTATGGAGTACCGGGGAGCTGTTTTTT. This sequence encodes CASSLWSTGELFF.

This rearrangement joins TRBV18 to TRBJ1-4; 7 bases match TRBD1. From germline, CDR1 is KGHSH and CDR2 LQKENI. The V gene end was trimmed by 3 bases and the J gene end by 4 bases; junction bases not matched to a gene: 8. The CDR3 loop spans 16 amino acids. CDR3 sequence: CASSPWTGRINEKLFF. The CDR3 coding sequence is TGTGCCAGCTCACCGTGGACAGGTCGGATTAATGAAAAACTGTTTTTT.

A remark on this clone: This sample includes further DNA sequences coding for the same CDR3. The chain joins TRBV9 to TRBJ1-1, with D perhaps TRBD1 (5 bases). The CDR3 runs 14 residues. Trimming shortened V by 0 bases and J by 0 bases, and 6 bases separated the two germline ends. Germline V gene lookup returns CDR1 SGDLS and CDR2 YYNGEE. DNA of the CDR3: TGTGCCAGCAGCGTAGGACAGATGAACACTGAAGCTTTCTTT. It codes for CASSVGQMNTEAFF.

This rearrangement joins TRBV7-2 to TRBJ2-1; D is unclear. In germline, CDR1 is SGHTA, CDR2 FQGNSA. V was shortened by 5 bases and J by 4 bases, with 9 bases between the two germline ends. This CDR3 comprises 13 residues. Here the CDR3 DNA reads TGTGCCAGCAGCCCTAACGGGTACAATGAGCAGTTCTTC. Protein: CASSPNGYNEQFF.

This rearrangement joins TRBV9 to TRBJ2-1; D possibly corresponds to TRBD2 (6 bases). The V gene lost 0 bases and the J gene lost 4 bases, with 11 bases spanning the gap. Germline V gene lookup returns CDR1 SGDLS and CDR2 YYNGEE. CDR3 length: 15 residues. DNA of the CDR3: TGTGCCAGCAGCGTAGGGGGGACTCGTTACAATGAGCAGTTCTTC. It yields the protein CASSVGGTRYNEQFF.

The rearrangement links TRBV11-2 to TRBJ1-5; TRBD1 agrees at 9 bases. The CDR3 is made up of 14 amino acids. V shed 5 bases, J shed 6 bases, and the junction held 5 bases outside the gene matches. Looked up from germline, CDR1 is SGHAT and CDR2 is FQNNGV. The CDR3 loop is CASSPGTGLQPQHF. The CDR3, as DNA: TGTGCCAGCAGCCCCGGGACAGGGCTTCAGCCCCAGCATTTT.

This chain uses TRBV4-1 with TRBJ1-5; TRBD1 matches 8 bases. The CDR3 has 16 residues. The V and J ends lost 3 bases and 0 bases, in that order; junction bases with no gene match: 4. Germline V gene data show CDR1 as MGHRA and CDR2 as YSYEKL. The CDR3 region is CASSQVRGPSNQPQHF. The CDR3 coding sequence is TGCGCCAGCAGCCAGGTCAGGGGGCCTAGCAATCAGCCCCAGCATTTT.

The V call is TRBV25-1, the J call TRBJ2-7; D gene unclear. Germline loops: CDR1 MGHDK, CDR2 SYGVNS. This CDR3 is built from 13 residues. The V and J ends lost 5 bases and 3 bases respectively, with 11 bases between them. The CDR3 sequence is CASSLLSGYEQYF. The CDR3 DNA is TGTGCCAGCAGTTTACTGAGTGGCTACGAGCAGTACTTC.

The genes are TRBV27 and TRBJ1-1, with D possibly TRBD1 on 5 matching bases. The CDR3 sequence is 11 residues long. CDR1 MNHEY and CDR2 SMNVEV come from the germline V gene (reference sequence). V lost 8 bases and J 5 bases, leaving 9 bases between the germline ends. CDR3 coding DNA: TGTGCCAGCTTGGGGGGGACTGAAGCTTTCTTT. Translated, it gives CASLGGTEAFF.

This clone turned up a few times. The chain has TRBV29-1 and TRBJ2-7, with D possibly matching TRBD2 (5 bases). CDR1 is SQVTM, CDR2 ANQGSEA, per germline. The CDR3 is 14 residues long. The ends were cut back, 4 bases at V and 3 bases at J, with 16 bases in the middle. The DNA for the CDR3 is TGCAGCGTTGTGGGAGCGGCGAGTAGCTACGAGCAGTACTTC. As protein: CSVVGAASSYEQYF.

The chain carries TRBV20-1 and TRBJ2-1; D not certain. CDR3 length equals 11 residues. The V gene lost 5 bases and the J gene lost 14 bases, with 16 bases spanning the gap. Germline V lookup: CDR1 DFQATT, CDR2 SNEGSKA (reference sequence). The CDR3 spells CSAPLVFVEFF. The DNA of the CDR3 is TGCAGTGCTCCTCTAGTATTTGTGGAGTTCTTC.

The V call is TRBV6-1, the J call TRBJ1-4; D unclear. V lost 0 bases and J 7 bases, leaving 12 bases between the germline ends. This CDR3 region has 15 residues. Germline V gene lookup returns CDR1 MNHNS and CDR2 SASEGT. The CDR3 sequence: CASSEALLSSEKLFF. The CDR3 coding sequence is TGTGCCAGCAGTGAAGCCCTCTTGAGTAGTGAAAAACTGTTTTTT.

The chain joins TRBV6-5 to TRBJ1-2, with 9 bases fitting TRBD1. The CDR3 sequence is 14 residues long. Looked up from germline, CDR1 is MNHEY and CDR2 is SVGAGI. Unmatched junction bases numbered 11, after V lost 7 bases and J lost 8 bases. The CDR3 nucleotides read TGTGCCAGCACCCCAACCACAGGGGGCGCCGGCTACACCTTC. Its translation is CASTPTTGGAGYTF.

This clone was found once. The chain joins TRBV5-1 to TRBJ2-1, with 16 positions matching TRBD2. Germline lookup yields CDR1 SGHRS and CDR2 YFSETQ. The CDR3 spans 18 residues. The V gene end was trimmed by 6 bases and the J gene end by 2 bases; junction bases not matched to a gene: 8. This CDR3 is CASTPGTSGGAAYNEQFF. The CDR3 DNA is TGCGCCAGCACCCCCGGGACTAGCGGGGGGGCGGCCTACAATGAGCAGTTCTTC.

This chain connects TRBV4-2 to TRBJ2-1, with D perhaps TRBD2 (5 bases). CDR1 is LGHNA, CDR2 YNFKEQ, per germline. The CDR3 spans 15 residues. V was pared by 0 bases and J by 5 bases, with 11 bases between. CDR3 sequence: CASSQESGIHNEQFF. CDR3 DNA: TGTGCCAGCAGCCAAGAATCGGGAATTCACAATGAGCAGTTCTTC.

This chain links TRBV6-5 with TRBJ1-4; D not resolved. CDR1 is MNHEY, CDR2 SVGAGI, per germline. Trimming stripped 5 bases from V and 8 bases from J, with 12 bases between. The CDR3 loop spans 13 amino acids. The CDR3 here is CASSSNSQEKLFF. Written as DNA, the CDR3 is TGTGCCAGCAGTAGCAACAGTCAGGAAAAACTGTTTTTT.

The chain uses TRBV6-5 and TRBJ2-7; D is perhaps TRBD1 (5 bases). Germline-derived CDR1 and CDR2 are MNHEY and SVGAGI. The CDR3 is 14 amino acids. The V end was cut by 6 bases, the J end by 3 bases, with 15 bases between. The CDR3 bases are TGTGCCAGCAGCCGAGACAGCCAACACTACGAGCAGTACTTC. This codes for CASSRDSQHYEQYF.

This clone was picked up many times. This rearrangement joins TRBV7-2 to TRBJ1-5; no clear D gene. CDR1 is SGHTA, CDR2 FQGNSA, per germline. V was clipped by 1 base and J by 7 bases, with 8 bases between them. The CDR3 totals 13 residues. In DNA form, the CDR3 reads TGTGCCAGCAGCTTAGACGGGTTCCAGCCCCAGCATTTT. This encodes CASSLDGFQPQHF.

In DNA form, the CDR3 reads TGTGCCAGCTCCCAACAGGCGGTGAGGTTCGAGCAGTACTTC. Its protein is CASSQQAVRFEQYF. J is TRBJ2-7 and V is TRBV18; possibly TRBD1 for D (5 bases). Germline CDR1 is KGHSH and CDR2 is LQKENI. The length of the CDR3 is 14 residues. Trimming pared 6 bases from V and 6 bases from J, leaving 18 bases between. Combining the CDR3 with reference TRBV18 and TRBJ2-7 gives the whole variable domain NAGVMQNPRHLVRRRGQEARLRCSPMKGHSHVYWYRQLPEEGLKFMVYLQKENIIDESGMPKERFSAEFPKEGPSILRIQQVVRGDSAAYFCASSQQAVRFEQYFGPGTRLTVT.

V and J are TRBV5-5 and TRBJ1-5; TRBD1 is a possible D gene (5 bases). This CDR3 has 13 residues. V lost 0 bases to trimming and J lost 6 bases, with 7 bases between them. Germline V gene sequence: CDR1 SGHKS, CDR2 YYEKEE (reference sequence). The CDR3 sequence: CASSLGDSQPQHF. The CDR3 DNA reads TGTGCCAGCAGCTTGGGGGACTCTCAGCCCCAGCATTTT. Combining the CDR3 with reference TRBV5-5 and TRBJ1-5 gives the whole variable domain DAGVTQSPTHLIKTRGQQVTLRCSPISGHKSVSWYQQVLGQGPQFIFQYYEKEERGRGNFPDRFSARQFPNYSSELNVNALLLGDSALYLCASSLGDSQPQHFGDGTRLSIL.

The chain joins TRBV7-9 to TRBJ2-7; D remains ambiguous. CDR1 and CDR2 from the germline V gene are SEHNR and FQNEAQ (reference sequence). V lost 5 bases and J lost 0, with 8 bases in between. This CDR3 is 13 amino acids long. The chain's CDR3 is CASSELSSYEQYF. In DNA form, the CDR3 reads TGTGCCAGCAGCGAACTAAGCTCCTACGAGCAGTACTTC. Combining the CDR3 with reference TRBV7-9 and TRBJ2-7 gives the whole variable domain DTGVSQNPRHKITKRGQNVTFRCDPISEHNRLYWYRQTLGQGPEFLTYFQNEAQLEKSRLLSDRFSAERPKGSFSTLEIQRTEQGDSAMYLCASSELSSYEQYFGPGTRLTVT.

This chain joins TRBV7-5 and TRBJ2-1; TRBD2 was called by the table and not checked on the DNA. TRBV7-5 is shown as a pseudogene. CDR3 size: 16 residues. The CDR3 protein is CVRSLVGTSGGDEQFF. Here the CDR3 DNA reads TGTGTCAGAAGCTTAGTAGGGACTAGCGGGGGTGATGAGCAGTTCTTC.

CDR3 DNA sequence: TGTGCCAGCAGCTTGTCGGGGTCTGATTCACCCCTCCACTTT. Translation gives CASSLSGSDSPLHF. The chain carries TRBV5-5 and TRBJ1-6; unclear D gene. In germline, CDR1 is SGHKS, CDR2 YYEKEE (reference sequence). This CDR3 region has 14 residues. Trimming removed 1 base from V and 8 bases from J, with 10 bases in between.

The chain uses TRBV14 and TRBJ2-3; a weak D match, TRBD2 (5 bases). V dropped 1 base and J dropped 0 bases, with 17 bases sitting between them. Germline V gene lookup returns CDR1 SGHDN and CDR2 FVKESK. The CDR3 loop spans 18 amino acids. The CDR3: CASSQVGERRPSTDTQYF. The DNA of the CDR3 is TGTGCCAGCAGCCAAGTGGGCGAGCGGCGGCCTAGCACAGATACGCAGTATTTT.

This chain joins TRBV5-1 and TRBJ1-2; D perhaps matches TRBD1 (6 bases). With 0 bases removed from V and 5 bases from J, the gap between germline ends came to 14 bases. CDR1 and CDR2 from the germline V gene are SGHRS and YFSETQ. The CDR3 is 15 residues long. The CDR3 sequence: CASSLGWGQEYGYTF. The CDR3 nucleotides read TGCGCCAGCAGCTTGGGCTGGGGGCAAGAGTATGGCTACACCTTC.

This clone has only a few counts. J is TRBJ1-2 and V is TRBV28; D uncertain. This CDR3 region has 11 residues. Trimming shortened V by 4 bases and J by 7 bases, and 7 bases separated the two germline ends. CDR1 and CDR2 from the germline V gene are MDHEN and SYDVKM. The CDR3 coding sequence is TGTGCCAGCAGTTCGAGGAGTGGCTACACCTTC. It translates to CASSSRSGYTF.

V is TRBV2 and J is TRBJ2-7; TRBD1 matches at 7 bases. The CDR3 consists of 13 residues. J gave up 11 bases and V 6 bases, and 13 bases lay outside the gene matches. Germline-derived CDR1 and CDR2 are SNHLY and FYNNEI. The DNA for the CDR3 is TGTGCCAGCAGCCTACCTCAGGGGGAGATCGAGTACTTC. It specifies CASSLPQGEIEYF.

This sequence joins TRBV2 and TRBJ1-2; 8 nucleotides line up with TRBD1. The CDR3 is 13 amino acids. Unmatched junction bases numbered 5, after V lost 6 bases and J lost 5 bases. From germline, CDR1 is SNHLY and CDR2 FYNNEI. The CDR3 here is CASSQGAEYGYTF. The CDR3 nucleotides are TGTGCCAGCAGCCAGGGGGCGGAGTATGGCTACACCTTC.

This chain connects TRBV2 to TRBJ1-5; unclear D gene. The V gene's germline CDR1 is SNHLY and CDR2 FYNNEI. The germline V and J ends were trimmed by 3 bases and 0 bases, with 9 bases remaining between them. There are 15 residues in the CDR3. CDR3 protein: CASSDSVDSNQPQHF. The CDR3, as DNA: TGTGCCAGCAGTGATTCGGTTGATAGCAATCAGCCCCAGCATTTT.

This chain connects TRBV7-2 to TRBJ2-7; D possibly corresponds to TRBD2 (5 bases). V dropped 5 bases and J dropped 4 bases, with 15 bases sitting between them. Germline V gene sequence: CDR1 SGHTA, CDR2 FQGNSA. CDR3 length: 14 residues. The CDR3 protein is CASSPTISAYEQYF. The CDR3 DNA sequence: TGTGCCAGCAGCCCGACTATCAGCGCGTACGAGCAGTACTTC.